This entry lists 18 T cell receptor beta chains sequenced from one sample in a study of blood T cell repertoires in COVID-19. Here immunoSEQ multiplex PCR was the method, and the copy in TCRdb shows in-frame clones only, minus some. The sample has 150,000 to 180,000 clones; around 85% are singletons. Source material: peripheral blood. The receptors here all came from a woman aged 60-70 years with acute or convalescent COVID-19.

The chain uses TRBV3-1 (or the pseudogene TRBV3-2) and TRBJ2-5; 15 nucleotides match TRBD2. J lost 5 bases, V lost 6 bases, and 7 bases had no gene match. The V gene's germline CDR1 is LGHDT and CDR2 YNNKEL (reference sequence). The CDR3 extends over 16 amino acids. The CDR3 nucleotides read TGTGCCAGCAGGCGGACTAGCGGGGGGGTTGTGGAGACCCAGTACTTC. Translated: CASRRTSGGVVETQYF.

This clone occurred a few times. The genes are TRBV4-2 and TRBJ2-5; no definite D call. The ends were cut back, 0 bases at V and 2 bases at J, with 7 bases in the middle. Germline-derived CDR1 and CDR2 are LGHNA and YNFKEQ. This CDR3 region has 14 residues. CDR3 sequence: CASSQDNSQETQYF. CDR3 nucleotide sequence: TGTGCCAGCAGCCAAGATAACTCGCAAGAGACCCAGTACTTC.

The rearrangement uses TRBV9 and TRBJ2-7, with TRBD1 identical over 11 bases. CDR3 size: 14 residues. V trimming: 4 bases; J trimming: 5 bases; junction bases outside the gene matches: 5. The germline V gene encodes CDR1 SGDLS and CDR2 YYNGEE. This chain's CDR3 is CASSLRTGGDEQYF. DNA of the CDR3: TGTGCCAGCAGCCTAAGGACAGGGGGCGACGAGCAGTACTTC.

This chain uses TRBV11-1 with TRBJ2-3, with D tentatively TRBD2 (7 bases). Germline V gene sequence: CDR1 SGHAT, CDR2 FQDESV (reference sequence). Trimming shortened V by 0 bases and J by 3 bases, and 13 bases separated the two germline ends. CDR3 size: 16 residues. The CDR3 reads CASSLAGGGGTDTQYF. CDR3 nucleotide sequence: TGTGCCAGCAGCTTAGCGGGGGGCGGGGGTACAGATACGCAGTATTTT.

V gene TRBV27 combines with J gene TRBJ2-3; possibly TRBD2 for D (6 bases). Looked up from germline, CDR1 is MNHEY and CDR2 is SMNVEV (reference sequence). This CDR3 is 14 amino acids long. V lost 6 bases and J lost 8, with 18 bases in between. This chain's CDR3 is CASSQGGGISTQYF. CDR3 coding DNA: TGTGCCAGCAGCCAAGGTGGGGGGATAAGTACGCAGTATTTT.

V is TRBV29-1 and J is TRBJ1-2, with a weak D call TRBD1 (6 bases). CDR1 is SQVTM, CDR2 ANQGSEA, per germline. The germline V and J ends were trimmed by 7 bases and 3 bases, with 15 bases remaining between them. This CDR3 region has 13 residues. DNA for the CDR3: TGCAGCGCCGGAATGACAGGATACTATGGCTACACCTTC. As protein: CSAGMTGYYGYTF.

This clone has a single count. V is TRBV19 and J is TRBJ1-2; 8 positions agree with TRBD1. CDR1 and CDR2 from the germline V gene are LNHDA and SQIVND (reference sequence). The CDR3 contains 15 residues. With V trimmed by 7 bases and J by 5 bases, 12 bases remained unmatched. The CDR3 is CASTREGQGLYGYTF. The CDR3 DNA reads TGTGCCAGTACACGGGAAGGACAGGGTCTTTATGGCTACACCTTC. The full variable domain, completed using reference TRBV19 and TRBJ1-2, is DGGITQSPKYLFRKEGQNVTLSCEQNLNHDAMYWYRQDPGQGLRLIYYSQIVNDFQKGDIAEGYSVSREKKESFPLTVTSAQKNPTAFYLCASTREGQGLYGYTFGSGTRLTVV.

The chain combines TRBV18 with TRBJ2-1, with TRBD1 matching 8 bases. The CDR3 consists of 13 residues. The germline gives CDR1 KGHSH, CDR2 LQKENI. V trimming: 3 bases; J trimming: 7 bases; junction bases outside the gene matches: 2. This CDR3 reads CASSPDRDNEQFF. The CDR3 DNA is TGTGCCAGCTCACCGGACAGGGATAATGAGCAGTTCTTC.

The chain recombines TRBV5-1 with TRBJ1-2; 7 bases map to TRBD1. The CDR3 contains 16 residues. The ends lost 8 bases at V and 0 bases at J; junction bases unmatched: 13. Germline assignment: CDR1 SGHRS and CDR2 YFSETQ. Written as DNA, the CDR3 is TGCGCCAGTTCCCCAGGGGGGAAACGGACTAACTATGGCTACACCTTC. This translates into CASSPGGKRTNYGYTF.

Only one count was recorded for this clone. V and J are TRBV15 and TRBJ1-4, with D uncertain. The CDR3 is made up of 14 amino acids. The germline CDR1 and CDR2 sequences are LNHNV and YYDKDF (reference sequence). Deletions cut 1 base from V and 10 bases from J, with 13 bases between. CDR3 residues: CATSRASEGPKLFF. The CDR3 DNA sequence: TGTGCCACCAGCAGAGCGTCCGAGGGTCCAAAACTGTTTTTT.

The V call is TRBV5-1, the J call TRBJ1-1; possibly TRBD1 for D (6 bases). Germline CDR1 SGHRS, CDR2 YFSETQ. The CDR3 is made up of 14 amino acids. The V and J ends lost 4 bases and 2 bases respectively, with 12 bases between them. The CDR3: CASSPNRANTEAFF. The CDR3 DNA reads TGCGCCAGCAGCCCCAACAGGGCCAACACTGAAGCTTTCTTT.

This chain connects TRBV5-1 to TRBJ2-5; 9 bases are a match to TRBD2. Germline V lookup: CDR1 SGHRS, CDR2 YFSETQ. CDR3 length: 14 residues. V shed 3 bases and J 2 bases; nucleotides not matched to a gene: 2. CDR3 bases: TGCGCCAGCAGCTGGGCGGGGGGGCAAGAGACCCAGTACTTC. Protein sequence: CASSWAGGQETQYF.

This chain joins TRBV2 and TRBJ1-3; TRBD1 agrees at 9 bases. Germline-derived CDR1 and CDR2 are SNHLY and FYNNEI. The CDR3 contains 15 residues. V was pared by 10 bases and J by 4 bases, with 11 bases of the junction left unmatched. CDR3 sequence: CAISDDRGFGNTIYF. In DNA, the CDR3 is TGTGCCATCTCGGATGACAGGGGGTTCGGAAACACCATATATTTT.

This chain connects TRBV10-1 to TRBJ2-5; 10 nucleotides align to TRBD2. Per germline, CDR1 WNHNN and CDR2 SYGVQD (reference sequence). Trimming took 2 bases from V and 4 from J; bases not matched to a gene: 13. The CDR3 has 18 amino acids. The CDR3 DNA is TGCGCCAGCAGTGAGAAGGCTAGCGGGGGCCACGAGGGAGAGACCCAGTACTTC. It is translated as CASSEKASGGHEGETQYF.

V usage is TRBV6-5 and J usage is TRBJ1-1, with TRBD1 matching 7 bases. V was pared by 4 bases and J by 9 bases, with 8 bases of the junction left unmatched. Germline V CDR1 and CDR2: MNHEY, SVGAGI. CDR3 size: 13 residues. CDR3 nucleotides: TGTGCCAGCAGTTCCGGGACAGCCCTGAAAGCTTTCTTT. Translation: CASSSGTALKAFF.

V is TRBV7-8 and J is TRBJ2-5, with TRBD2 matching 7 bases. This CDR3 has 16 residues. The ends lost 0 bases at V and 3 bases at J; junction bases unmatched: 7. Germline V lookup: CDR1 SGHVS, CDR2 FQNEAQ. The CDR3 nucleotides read TGTGCCAGCAGCTTAGCTGGGGAGGGTTGGAAAGAGACCCAGTACTTC. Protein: CASSLAGEGWKETQYF.

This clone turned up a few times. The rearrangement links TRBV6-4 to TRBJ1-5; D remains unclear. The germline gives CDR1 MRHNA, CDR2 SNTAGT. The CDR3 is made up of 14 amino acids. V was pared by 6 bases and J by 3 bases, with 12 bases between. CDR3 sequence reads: CASSSYRVNQPQHF. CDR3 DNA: TGTGCCAGCAGCAGCTACAGAGTCAATCAGCCCCAGCATTTT.

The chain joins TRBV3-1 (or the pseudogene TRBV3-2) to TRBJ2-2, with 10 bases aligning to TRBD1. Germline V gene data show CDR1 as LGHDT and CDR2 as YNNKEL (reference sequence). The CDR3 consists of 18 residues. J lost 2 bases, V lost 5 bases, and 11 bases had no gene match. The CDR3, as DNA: TGTGCCAGCAGCTTCAGGTCGGGACAGGGGCCCAACACCGGGGAGCTGTTTTTT. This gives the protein CASSFRSGQGPNTGELFF.